Shown below are 3 T cell receptor beta chains from a single sample sequenced in a study of shared T cell receptors in the human thymus. TCRdb's copy holds only in-frame clones and misses some; the assay was immunoSEQ multiplex PCR. Of roughly 410,000 clones in the sample, roughly 94% were seen once. The sequencing sample was made of thymocytes. The receptors here all came from a human donor.

The chain has TRBV4-1 and TRBJ2-7; D is unclear. Per germline, CDR1 MGHRA and CDR2 YSYEKL. V lost 1 base and J 6 bases, leaving 13 bases between the germline ends. This CDR3 comprises 14 residues. The DNA of the CDR3 is TGCGCCAGCAGCCAAGTCGTGACACACTCCGAGCAGTACTTC. Its protein product is CASSQVVTHSEQYF.

The DNA for the CDR3 is TGTGCCAGCAGCCACCTAACCGGGACCCCGGATAACTATGGCTACACCTTC. This gives the protein CASSHLTGTPDNYGYTF. V gene TRBV14 combines with J gene TRBJ1-2; a weak D match, TRBD1 (5 bases). V lost 3 bases, J lost 1 base, and 18 bases lay in between. CDR3 length equals 17 residues. CDR1 is SGHDN, CDR2 FVKESK, per germline.

The rearrangement joins TRBV5-1 to TRBJ2-5; D is undetermined. CDR3 size: 15 residues. CDR1 SGHRS and CDR2 YFSETQ come from the germline V gene. The V and J ends lost 3 bases and 2 bases respectively, with 14 bases between them. This CDR3 reads CASSSLLREQETQYF. In nucleotides, the CDR3 is TGCGCCAGCAGCTCCCTATTACGAGAACAAGAGACCCAGTACTTC.